One sample yielded the 21 T cell receptor beta chains listed below, sequenced in a study of metastatic and nonmetastatic thyroid tumors. Every patient was untreated before thyroid surgery. TCRdb reassembled clones from the PCR reads with MiXCR. The table records 20,000 to 25,000 clones, around 28% of them present only once. Specimen: tumor tissue. The receptors stem from a female donor with papillary thyroid cancer or a benign thyroid nodule (not recorded which). Some clones in this sample may be carry-over from other donors' samples.

This clone was picked up a small number of times. The J gene is TRBJ1-3, the V gene TRBV12-3 or TRBV12-4; D unresolved. V gave up 3 bases and J gave up 6 bases, with 9 bases separating them. The CDR3 has 13 residues. The CDR3 region is CASSFLGKNTIYF. CDR3 bases: TGTGCCAGCAGTTTCTTGGGGAAAAACACCATATATTTT.

This clone was seen ten or more times. A read error may produce the germline difference seen at one junction end. The V gene is TRBV4-2, the J gene TRBJ2-2, with unresolved D. CDR3 length equals 15 residues. Germline CDR1 reads LGHNA; CDR2 reads YNFKEQ. The CDR3 is CASSQEGPNTGELFF. CDR3 DNA sequence: TGTGCCAGCAGCCAAGAAGGGCCGAATACCGGGGAGCTGTTTTTT.

The chain uses TRBV6-1 and TRBJ2-7, with D perhaps matching TRBD2 (5 bases). Germline-derived CDR1 and CDR2 are MNHNS and SASEGT. The CDR3 contains 11 residues. V lost 5 bases and J lost 6, with 8 bases in between. The CDR3 DNA reads as TGTGCCAGCAGTCAGCGGAGCGAGCAGTACTTC. Translated: CASSQRSEQYF.

This clone occurred a few times. The rearrangement joins TRBV12-5 to TRBJ2-7, with 10 bases lining up with TRBD2. Unmatched junction bases numbered 1, after V lost 2 bases and J lost 0 bases. CDR3 length equals 15 residues. From germline, CDR1 is LGHNT and CDR2 FRNRAP. Written as DNA, the CDR3 is TGTGCTAGTGGTTTGCCTAGCGGGAGCTCCTACGAGCAGTACTTC. This translates into CASGLPSGSSYEQYF.

The gene calls are TRBV28 and TRBJ2-7; D remains ambiguous. The CDR3 has 15 amino acids. CDR1 is MDHEN, CDR2 SYDVKM, per germline. V shed 5 bases and J shed 2 bases, with 16 bases lying between them. The DNA for the CDR3 is TGTGCCAGCAGTGAGGCTATGCCCCCTCCCTACGAGCAGTACTTC. It codes for CASSEAMPPPYEQYF. The full variable domain, its missing parts supplied by reference TRBV28 and TRBJ2-7, is DVKVTQSSRYLVKRTGEKVFLECVQDMDHENMFWYRQDPGLGLRLIYFSYDVKMKEKGDIPEGYSVSREKKERFSLILESASTNQTSMYLCASSEAMPPPYEQYFGPGTRLTVT.

The chain employs TRBV5-4 and TRBJ1-2, with TRBD1 as a possible D gene (5 bases). Germline values: CDR1 SGHNT, CDR2 YYREEE (reference sequence). Trimming took off 0 bases at V and 6 bases at J, with 12 bases between the two ends. The CDR3 loop spans 14 amino acids. The CDR3 is CASSLESGLDGYTF. As DNA, the CDR3 is TGTGCCAGCAGCTTGGAGTCAGGGTTAGATGGCTACACCTTC.

There are many counts of this clone. The rearrangement uses TRBV12-3 or TRBV12-4 and TRBJ2-3, with 12 bases lining up with TRBD2. CDR3 length equals 15 residues. V shed 6 bases, J shed 4 bases, and the junction held 5 bases outside the gene matches. The CDR3 reads CASRPLAGGADTQYF. CDR3 sequence (DNA): TGTGCCAGCAGGCCCCTAGCGGGGGGGGCAGATACGCAGTATTTT.

With respect to this clone: Relative to the germline gene, one junction end is altered; a read error may explain this. The chain is built from TRBV7-3 and TRBJ2-6; D unresolved. From germline, CDR1 is SGHTA and CDR2 FQGTGA. CDR3 length: 15 amino acids. The CDR3 sequence is CASSLGISWANFLTF. The CDR3 DNA sequence: TGTGCCAGCAGCCTTGGCATCTCTTGGGCCAACTTCCTGACTTTC. The whole variable domain, remainder taken from reference TRBV7-3 and TRBJ2-6, is GAGVSQTPSNKVTEKGKYVELRCDPISGHTALYWYRQSLGQGPEFLIYFQGTGAADDSGLPNDRFFAVRPEGSVSTLKIQRTERGDSAVYLCASSLGISWANFLTFGAGSRLTVL.

The chain carries TRBV6-5 and TRBJ1-5; TRBD1 aligns across 11 bases. Germline values: CDR1 MNHEY, CDR2 SVGAGI. The CDR3 is 16 residues long. With V trimmed by 2 bases and J by 8 bases, 8 bases remained unmatched. The CDR3 sequence is CASSYDNGTGGKPQHF. The CDR3 DNA reads TGTGCCAGCAGTTACGACAACGGGACAGGGGGAAAGCCCCAGCATTTT.

As to this clone: One end of the junction varies from germline; a read error may be responsible. J is TRBJ2-2 and V is TRBV30; TRBD2 might be the D (5 bases). Germline V gives CDR1 GTSNPN, CDR2 SVGIG (reference sequence). This CDR3 is built from 13 residues. For the CDR3, the DNA is TGTGCCTGGACAGTCACTCGGGAATGGGAGCTATTTTTT. It specifies CAWTVTREWELFF. Together with reference TRBV30 and TRBJ2-2, the CDR3 gives the full variable domain: SQTIHQWPATLVQPVGSPLSLECTVEGTSNPNLYWYRQAAGRGLQLLFYSVGIGQISSEVPQNLSASRPQDRQFILSSKKLLLSDSGFYLCAWTVTREWELFFGEGSRLTVL.

In this sample, this clone turned up a few times. Since the CDR3 does not end with the conserved phenylalanine or tryptophan, this likely comes from a read error. The chain has TRBV6-7 and TRBJ2-1, with 8 bases aligning to TRBD2. TRBV6-7 is sorted into the ORF group, with uncertain function. After removal of 6 bases from V and 5 bases from J, the junction contained 15 bases not matched to a gene. CDR3 size: 17 residues. The CDR3 DNA reads TGTGCCAGCAGCCTGCAGGGGCCGGGACTAGTTAACAATGAGCAGTTCCTC. Protein: CASSLQGPGLVNNEQFL.

This clone has a count of ten or more. V is TRBV28 and J is TRBJ2-5; D uncertain. Germline loops: CDR1 MDHEN, CDR2 SYDVKM. Trimming took off 8 bases at V and 3 bases at J, with 10 bases between the two ends. The CDR3 spans 12 residues. The CDR3 loop is CASQENEETQYF. The CDR3, as DNA: TGTGCCAGCCAGGAAAACGAAGAGACCCAGTACTTC.

By proportion, this clone is medium-sized (0.01 to 0.1%). This chain connects TRBV7-3 to TRBJ2-3; D unclear. Trimming left V 2 bases short and J 4 bases short, with 10 bases between. The germline V gene encodes CDR1 SGHTA and CDR2 FQGTGA. This CDR3 is 14 amino acids long. In DNA, the CDR3 is TGTGCCAGCAGCTTAGGGATAGATGCAGATACGCAGTATTTT. Its protein product is CASSLGIDADTQYF.

The rearrangement joins TRBV5-1 to TRBJ1-3; D not resolved. Looked up from germline, CDR1 is SGHRS and CDR2 is YFSETQ. Trimming shortened V by 3 bases and J by 0 bases, and 13 bases separated the two germline ends. This CDR3 is 16 amino acids long. The CDR3 protein is CASSWGIGVSGNTIYF. In nucleotides, the CDR3 is TGCGCCAGCAGCTGGGGAATAGGAGTCTCTGGAAACACCATATATTTT.

This clone was counted at least ten times. The chain joins TRBV6-2 or TRBV6-3 to TRBJ2-7, with a weak D call TRBD1 (6 bases). The CDR3 contains 14 residues. V dropped 2 bases and J dropped 0 bases, with 8 bases sitting between them. CDR1 and CDR2 from the germline V gene are MNHEY and SVGEGT. DNA of the CDR3: TGTGCCAGCAGTTACCAGGGGAGCTCCTACGAGCAGTACTTC. The encoded protein is CASSYQGSSYEQYF.

The gene calls are TRBV10-1 and TRBJ2-7; tentative D call: TRBD1 (6 bases). Germline V CDR1 and CDR2: WNHNN, SYGVQD (reference sequence). There are 16 residues in the CDR3. Deletions cut 8 bases from V and 4 bases from J, with 24 bases between. The CDR3 region is CASVAGTRSSKYEQYF. CDR3 DNA: TGCGCCAGCGTCGCAGGGACACGTTCTTCCAAATACGAGCAGTACTTC.

This clone was observed a few times. The rearrangement links TRBV19 to TRBJ2-7; D unclear. This CDR3 contains 13 residues. V lost 3 bases and J 6 bases, leaving 12 bases between the germline ends. Germline CDR1 is LNHDA and CDR2 is SQIVND (reference sequence). The CDR3 region is CASSMGTSAEQYF. The CDR3 nucleotides read TGTGCCAGTAGTATGGGCACCTCCGCCGAGCAGTACTTC. Combining the CDR3 with reference TRBV19 and TRBJ2-7 gives the whole variable domain DGGITQSPKYLFRKEGQNVTLSCEQNLNHDAMYWYRQDPGQGLRLIYYSQIVNDFQKGDIAEGYSVSREKKESFPLTVTSAQKNPTAFYLCASSMGTSAEQYFGPGTRLTVT.

This clone appeared a few times. The junction departs from germline at one end; a sequencing error may be responsible. The V call is TRBV12-3 or TRBV12-4, the J call TRBJ2-1; no clear D gene. The CDR3 has 15 residues. The CDR3 bases are TGTGCCAGCGCTGCAACATGTCTTTCCTACAATGATCAGTTCTTC. Amino acids: CASAATCLSYNDQFF.

This chain joins TRBV20-1 and TRBJ1-1, with D maybe TRBD1 (5 bases). V shed 6 bases and J shed 0 bases, with 14 bases lying between them. This CDR3 has 14 residues. Looked up from germline, CDR1 is DFQATT and CDR2 is SNEGSKA (reference sequence). The CDR3 DNA follows: TGCAGTGCCCCAGTCGGGGGGGTGAACACTGAAGCTTTCTTT. It yields the protein CSAPVGGVNTEAFF.

The chain has TRBV7-8 and TRBJ2-2; D possibly corresponds to TRBD1 (6 bases). The CDR3 has 15 amino acids. Deletions cut 0 bases from V and 10 bases from J, with 15 bases between. Looked up from germline, CDR1 is SGHVS and CDR2 is FQNEAQ. CDR3 DNA sequence: TGTGCCAGCAGCTTAGCCCTCGAGGGGGTTCTGGAGCTGTTTTTT. Protein product: CASSLALEGVLELFF.

This clone was recorded a few times. One end of the junction does not line up with germline, which may come from a read error. The chain is built from TRBV4-2 and TRBJ1-2, with 9 bases that match TRBD1. Germline-derived CDR1 and CDR2 are LGHNA and YNFKEQ. CDR3 size: 19 residues. The CDR3 DNA follows: TGTGCCAGCAGCCCCACCCGGGACAGGGTATCAAGACTTAACTATGGCTACACATTC. Encoded protein: CASSPTRDRVSRLNYGYTF.